These 9 T cell receptor beta chains originate from one sample sequenced in a study of blood T cells in healthy people across ages. Primers used in a second PCR of roughly 7 to 11 cycles were a sample-barcoded 5' primer and a J-beta primer mix. TCRdb independently ran MiXCR on the 5' RACE reads; one entry per CDR3 protein. Of 850,000 to 1,000,000 distinct CDR3 sequences in the sample, about 51% were seen once. Sequenced: blood. The receptors come from a woman in her sixties or seventies in good health.

The rearrangement joins TRBV12-3 or TRBV12-4 to TRBJ2-7; 8 bases map to TRBD1. Losses at the gene ends were 3 bases for V and 2 bases for J; bases not matched to a gene: 9. There are 16 residues in the CDR3. The CDR3 loop reads CASSLGKAGGTYEQYF. In DNA form, the CDR3 reads TGTGCCAGCAGTTTGGGTAAGGCAGGGGGCACCTACGAGCAGTACTTC.

The genes are TRBV4-2 and TRBJ1-2, with 9 positions matching TRBD1. With 3 bases clipped from V and 6 bases from J, the junction kept 5 bases outside the gene matches. Germline V gene sequence: CDR1 LGHNA, CDR2 YNFKEQ. CDR3 length: 14 amino acids. The chain's CDR3 is CASSHLDRGNGYTF. The DNA of the CDR3 is TGTGCCAGCAGCCATTTGGACAGGGGTAATGGCTACACCTTC.

This clonotype came up a few times. The chain is built from TRBV5-8 and TRBJ2-7, with 7 bases fitting TRBD1. Germline V lookup: CDR1 SGHTS, CDR2 YDEGEE. Germline trimming cut 4 bases from V and 6 bases from J; bases unmatched to any gene: 13. CDR3 length: 15 residues. DNA for the CDR3: TGTGCCAGCAGCGCTAGGTCGACAGGGATTGGCGAGCAGTACTTC. Amino acids: CASSARSTGIGEQYF.

The rearrangement joins TRBV20-1 to TRBJ2-6, with D perhaps matching TRBD1 (6 bases). Germline V CDR1 and CDR2: DFQATT, SNEGSKA (reference sequence). The CDR3 consists of 17 residues. V was pared by 3 bases and J by 7 bases, with 22 bases between. The CDR3 nucleotides are TGCAGTGCTAGGGGACCTTCACAGGGTTATGGTGCCAACGTCCTGACTTTC. This codes for CSARGPSQGYGANVLTF.

The V call is TRBV7-9, the J call TRBJ2-1; 14 positions match TRBD2. The CDR3 is made up of 16 amino acids. Per the germline V gene, CDR1 is SEHNR and CDR2 is FQNEAQ (reference sequence). With 5 bases clipped from V and 9 bases from J, the junction kept 9 bases outside the gene matches. CDR3 in amino acids: CASSPQTSGRAVEQFF. The CDR3 DNA follows: TGTGCCAGCAGCCCCCAGACTAGCGGGAGGGCCGTTGAGCAGTTCTTC.

The rearrangement joins TRBV20-1 to TRBJ1-5; 7 bases align to TRBD1. The length of the CDR3 is 14 residues. Losses at the gene ends were 4 bases for V and 4 bases for J; bases not matched to a gene: 7. Germline V gene lookup returns CDR1 DFQATT and CDR2 SNEGSKA (reference sequence). The chain's CDR3 is CSAKRQGLNQPQHF. Here the CDR3 DNA reads TGCAGTGCTAAGAGACAGGGACTAAATCAGCCCCAGCATTTT.

A single count supports this clonotype. This may come from a read error, since a much larger clone is one base off. The chain uses TRBV4-1 and TRBJ2-4; D gene ambiguous. The CDR3 spans 16 residues. Germline CDR1 reads MGHRA; CDR2 reads YSYEKL. Trimming removed 4 bases from V and 6 bases from J, with 19 bases in between. The CDR3 region is CASSPSVYRQGNIQYF. CDR3 DNA sequence: TGCGCCAGCAGCCCCTCTGTTTACCGACAAGGAAACATTCAGTACTTC.

The chain is built from TRBV20-1 and TRBJ2-7, with TRBD1 matching over 9 bases. The V gene end was trimmed by 5 bases and the J gene end by 0 bases; junction bases not matched to a gene: 11. Per the germline V gene, CDR1 is DFQATT and CDR2 is SNEGSKA (reference sequence). The length of the CDR3 is 16 residues. CDR3 DNA sequence: TGCAGTGCTTCCGGGGACAGGGTCGGGAGCTCCTACGAGCAGTACTTC. This encodes CSASGDRVGSSYEQYF.

A note on this clonotype: Mismatch with germline at one junction end may stem from a read error. V is TRBV12-3 or TRBV12-4 and J is TRBJ2-7; a weak D match, TRBD2 (7 bases). The end of the DNA fits TRBJ2-5 better, so the J call may be wrong. The CDR3 contains 14 residues. This CDR3 is CASSSGAGAETQYF. The CDR3 DNA reads TGTGCCAGTAGTTCAGGGGCGGGAGCGGAGACCCAGTACTTC.